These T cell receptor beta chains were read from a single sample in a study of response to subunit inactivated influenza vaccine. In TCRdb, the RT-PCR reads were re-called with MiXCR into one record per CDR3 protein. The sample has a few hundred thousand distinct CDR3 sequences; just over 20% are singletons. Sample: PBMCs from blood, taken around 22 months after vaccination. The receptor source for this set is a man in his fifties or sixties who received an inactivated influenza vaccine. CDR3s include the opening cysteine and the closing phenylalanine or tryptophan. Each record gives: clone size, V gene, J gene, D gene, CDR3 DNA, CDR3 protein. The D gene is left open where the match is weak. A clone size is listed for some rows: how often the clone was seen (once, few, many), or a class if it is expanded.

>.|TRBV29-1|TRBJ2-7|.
TGCAGCGCTAAACTAGATTCCTACGAGCAGTACTTC
CSAKLDSYEQYF
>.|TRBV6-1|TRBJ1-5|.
TGTGCCAGCAGTGAAACTTGGGGCAGGGGTAATCAGCCCCAGCATTTT
CASSETWGRGNQPQHF
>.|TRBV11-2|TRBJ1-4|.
TGTGCCAGCAGCTTAGATTTAAATAATGAAAAACTGTTTTTT
CASSLDLNNEKLFF
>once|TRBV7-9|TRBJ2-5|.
TGTGCCAGCAGCTTAGACGGAGGGCCCCAAGAGACCCAGTACTTC
CASSLDGGPQETQYF
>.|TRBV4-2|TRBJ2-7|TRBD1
TGTGCCAGCAGCCCTGGGACAGGGGACACCTACGAGCAGTACTTC
CASSPGTGDTYEQYF
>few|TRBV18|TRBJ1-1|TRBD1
TGTGCCAGCTCACCAAGCAGGGGGGACACTGAAGCTTTCTTT
CASSPSRGDTEAFF
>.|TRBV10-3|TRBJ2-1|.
TGTGCCATCAGCGCTAATACAGGGAACTCCTACAATGAGCAGTTCTTC
CAISANTGNSYNEQFF
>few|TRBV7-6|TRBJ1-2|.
TGTGCCAGCAGCTTAGCAGTTAACTATGGCTACACCTTC
CASSLAVNYGYTF
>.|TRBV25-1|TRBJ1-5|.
TGTGCCAGCAGAGCCCCAGGAGTGAATCAGCCCCAGCATTTT
CASRAPGVNQPQHF
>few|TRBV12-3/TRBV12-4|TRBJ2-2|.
TGTGCCAGCAGTTTATGGGGTCCTCGCTCGAACACCGGGGAGCTGTTTTTT
CASSLWGPRSNTGELFF
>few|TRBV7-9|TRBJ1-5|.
TGTGCCAGCAGCTCCGGCGGGACGAATCAGCCCCAGCATTTT
CASSSGGTNQPQHF
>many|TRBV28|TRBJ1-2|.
TGTGCCAGCAGTTTATTCGCCGGCGACAAGGGAGGCTACACCTTC
CASSLFAGDKGGYTF
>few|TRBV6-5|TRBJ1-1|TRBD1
TGTGCCAGCAGTTCCCGACAGGGGGCTACCACTGAAGCTTTCTTT
CASSSRQGATTEAFF
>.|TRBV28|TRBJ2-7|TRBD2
TGTGCCAGCAGATTAGCGGGAGAACCCTACGAGCAGTACTTC
CASRLAGEPYEQYF
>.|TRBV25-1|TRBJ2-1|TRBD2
TGTGCCAGCAGTGAACACGGGAGGGCCGGCAATGAGCAGTTCTTC
CASSEHGRAGNEQFF
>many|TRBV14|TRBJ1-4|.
TGTGCCAGCAGCCCTAGACAGTCAACTAATGAAAAACTGTTTTTT
CASSPRQSTNEKLFF
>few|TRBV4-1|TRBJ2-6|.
TGCGCCAGCAGCCACCCATTCGAATCTGGGGCCAACGTCCTGACTTTC
CASSHPFESGANVLTF
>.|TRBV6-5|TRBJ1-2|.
TGTGCCAGCAGTTACGGAGATGGTCGACTTCGGCACTATGGCTACACCTTC
CASSYGDGRLRHYGYTF
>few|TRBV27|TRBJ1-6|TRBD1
TGTGCCAGCAGTTTACAAGGGACAGGGGCATCACCCCTCCACTTT
CASSLQGTGASPLHF
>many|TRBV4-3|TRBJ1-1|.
TGCGCCAGCAGCCAAGTTCCCGTTGCTGAAGCTTTCTTT
CASSQVPVAEAFF
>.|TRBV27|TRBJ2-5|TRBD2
TGTGCCAGCAGTCCACAGCTAGCGGGGTCGGGGACCCAGTACTTC
CASSPQLAGSGTQYF
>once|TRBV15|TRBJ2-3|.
TGTGCCACCAGCAGAGATAATGACTACCGAGATACGCAGTATTTT
CATSRDNDYRDTQYF
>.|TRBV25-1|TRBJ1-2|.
TGTGCCAGCAGTGTTACGACGAACTATGGCTACACCTTC
CASSVTTNYGYTF
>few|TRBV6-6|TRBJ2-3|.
TGTGCCAGCAGTAATGGAGGAGATACGCAGTATTTT
CASSNGGDTQYF
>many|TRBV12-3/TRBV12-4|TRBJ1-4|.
TGTGCCAGCAGTTCGGGGACTGAAAAACTGTTTTTT
CASSSGTEKLFF
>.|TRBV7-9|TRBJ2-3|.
TGTGCCAGCAGCCGATACCAGGATACGCAGTATTTT
CASSRYQDTQYF
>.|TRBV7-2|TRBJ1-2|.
TGTGCCAGCAGCTACGGCACAGAGGATGGCTACACCTTC
CASSYGTEDGYTF
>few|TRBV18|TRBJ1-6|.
TGTGCCAGCTCACCGACTGTGAATTCACCCCTCCACTTT
CASSPTVNSPLHF
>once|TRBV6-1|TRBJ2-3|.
TGTGCCAGTAACAATTGGGATACAGATACGCAGTATTTT
CASNNWDTDTQYF
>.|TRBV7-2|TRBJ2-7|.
TGTGCCAGCAGCTTAGACTACCTGGGCTACGAGCAGTACTTC
CASSLDYLGYEQYF
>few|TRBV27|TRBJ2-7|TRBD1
TGTGCCAGCAGTTTAGACGGACAGGCCAACTGGGAGCAGTACTTC
CASSLDGQANWEQYF
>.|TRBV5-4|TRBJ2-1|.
TGTGCCAGCAGCTCGCGACAGGACTATGAGCAGTTCTTC
CASSSRQDYEQFF
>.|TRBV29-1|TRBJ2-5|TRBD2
TGCAGCGCCTGTTATGGGACTAGCGGACAAGAGACCCAGTACTTC
CSACYGTSGQETQYF
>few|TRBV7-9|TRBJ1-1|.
TGTGCCAGCAGCTCGGGGGAGTTAACTGAAGCTTTCTTT
CASSSGELTEAFF
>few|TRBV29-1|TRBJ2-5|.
TGCAGCGTTCGGAGAGGGAACAGCCAAGAGACCCAGTACTTC
CSVRRGNSQETQYF
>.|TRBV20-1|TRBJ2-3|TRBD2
TGCAGTGCTACCGGACTAGCGGGAGTTTCAGATACGCAGTATTTT
CSATGLAGVSDTQYF
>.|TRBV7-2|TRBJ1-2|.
TGTGCCAGCAGCTTAAGGCAGGGTGACTATGGCTACACCTTC
CASSLRQGDYGYTF
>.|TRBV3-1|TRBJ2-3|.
TGTGCCAGCAGCCAAGATCTCCCGTCAGATACGCAGTATTTT
CASSQDLPSDTQYF
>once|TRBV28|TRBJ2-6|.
TGTGCCAGCGGAGGGACAGCCCCCTCTGGGGCCAACGTCCTGACTTTC
CASGGTAPSGANVLTF
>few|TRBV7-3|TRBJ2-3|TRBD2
TGTGCCAGCAGCGCCACTAGCGGGCCCTGGGATACGCAGTATTTT
CASSATSGPWDTQYF
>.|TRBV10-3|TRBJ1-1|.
TGTGCCATCAGTCCCCGGGGAGGCACTGAAGCTTTCTTT
CAISPRGGTEAFF
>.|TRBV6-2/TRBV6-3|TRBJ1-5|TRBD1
TGTGCCAGCAGTTGGGGACAGGGGGGGGTTCAGCCCCAGCATTTT
CASSWGQGGVQPQHF
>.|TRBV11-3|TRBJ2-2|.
TGTGCCAGCAGCTTAGAGGGACCACTGAACACCGGGGAGCTGTTTTTT
CASSLEGPLNTGELFF
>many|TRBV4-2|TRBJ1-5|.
TGTGCCAGCAGCCAAGACGGACTAAAGCCCCAGCATTTT
CASSQDGLKPQHF
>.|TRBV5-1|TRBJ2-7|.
TGCGCCAGCAGCTTGGACACAGTAGGCCTGCGCGAGCAGTACTTC
CASSLDTVGLREQYF
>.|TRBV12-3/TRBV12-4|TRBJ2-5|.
TGTGCCAGCAGGTCTCAGGGGCAAGAGACCCAGTACTTC
CASRSQGQETQYF
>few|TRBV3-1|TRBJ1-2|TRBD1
TGTGCCAGCAGCCAGGCGGACAGGGGGCGGACTGGGTTGAGGGGCTACACCTTC
CASSQADRGRTGLRGYTF
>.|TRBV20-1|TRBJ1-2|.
TGCAGTGCTAGGCCCCAACTAGCTAACTATGGCTACACCTTC
CSARPQLANYGYTF
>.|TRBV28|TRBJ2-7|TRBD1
TGTGCCAGCAGCCCCCCGGGACAGGGAATCTACGAGCAGTACTTC
CASSPPGQGIYEQYF
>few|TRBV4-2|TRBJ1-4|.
TGTGCCAGCAGCCAAGAGTTACAGATAGTTGCAACTAATGAAAAACTGTTTTTT
CASSQELQIVATNEKLFF